This T cell receptor beta chain emerged from a study of blood T cell repertoires in COVID-19. The germline V gene has CDR1 SGHVS and CDR2 FQNEAQ. The CDR3 contains 17 residues. V was trimmed by 0 bases and J by 0 bases, leaving 12 bases between them. This clone is a singleton in its sample. TCRdb's table, derived via immunoSEQ multiplex PCR, lists solely in-frame clones and lacks some. Of 70,000 to 85,000 clones detected, roughly four fifths appear once; the ten largest clones hold about 9%. The TCR originated in a human donor in a cohort sampled during active COVID-19. Sequenced: peripheral blood. V usage is TRBV7-8 and J usage is TRBJ1-3; D is unresolved. Here the CDR3 reads CASSLAEERFSGNTIYF. Here the CDR3 DNA reads TGTGCCAGCAGCTTAGCGGAGGAGAGGTTCTCTGGAAACACCATATATTTT. The variable domain in full, with the rest retrieved from reference TRBV7-8 and TRBJ1-3, is GAGVSQSPRYKVAKRGQDVALRCDPISGHVSLFWYQQALGQGPEFLTYFQNEAQLDKSGLPSDRFFAERPEGSVSTLKIQRTQQEDSAVYLCASSLAEERFSGNTIYFGEGSWLTVV.